This T cell receptor beta chain was retrieved from a study of Graves' ophthalmopathy and Graves' hyperthyroidism. As the template, RNA transcripts were used to amplify TCR beta CDR3 regions. RT-PCR was first run with HTBI primers, then multiplex PCR in a second round. TCRdb passed the multiplex PCR reads through MiXCR, listing each CDR3 protein once. The top ten hold 11% of the sample, which has about 1.2 million distinct CDR3 sequences, about two fifths seen once. This CDR3 comprises 16 residues. Trimming pared 2 bases from V and 0 bases from J, leaving 11 bases between. In germline, CDR1 is MNHEY, CDR2 SVGAGI. The sample holds a few counts of this clonotype.

This TCR was sampled from an adult man with Graves' hyperthyroidism. The sample comprised peripheral blood or thyroid tissue (not recorded which). V gene TRBV6-5 combines with J gene TRBJ1-5, with D uncertain. CDR3 coding DNA: TGTGCCAGCAGTTACAAGGCGGATTATAGCAATCAGCCCCAGCATTTT. As protein: CASSYKADYSNQPQHF.